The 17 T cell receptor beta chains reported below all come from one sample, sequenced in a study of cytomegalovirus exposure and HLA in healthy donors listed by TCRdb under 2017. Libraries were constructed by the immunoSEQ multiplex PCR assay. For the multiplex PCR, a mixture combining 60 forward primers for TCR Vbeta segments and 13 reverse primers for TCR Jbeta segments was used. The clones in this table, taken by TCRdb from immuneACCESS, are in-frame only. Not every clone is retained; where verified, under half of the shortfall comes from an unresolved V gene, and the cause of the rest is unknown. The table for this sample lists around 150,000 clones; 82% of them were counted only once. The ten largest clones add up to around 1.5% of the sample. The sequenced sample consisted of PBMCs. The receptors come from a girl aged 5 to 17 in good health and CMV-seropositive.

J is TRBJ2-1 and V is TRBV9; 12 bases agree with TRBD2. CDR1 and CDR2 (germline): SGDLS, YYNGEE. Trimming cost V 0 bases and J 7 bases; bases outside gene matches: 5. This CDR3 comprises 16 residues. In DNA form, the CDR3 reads TGTGCCAGCAGCGTAGGACTAGCGGGAGATTGGAATGAGCAGTTCTTC. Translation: CASSVGLAGDWNEQFF.

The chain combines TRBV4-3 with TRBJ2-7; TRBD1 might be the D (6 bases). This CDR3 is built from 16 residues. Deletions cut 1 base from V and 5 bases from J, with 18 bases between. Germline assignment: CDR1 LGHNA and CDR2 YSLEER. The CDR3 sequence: CASSQGTGQGSHEQYF. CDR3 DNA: TGCGCCAGCAGCCAAGGCACCGGTCAGGGGAGCCACGAGCAGTACTTC.

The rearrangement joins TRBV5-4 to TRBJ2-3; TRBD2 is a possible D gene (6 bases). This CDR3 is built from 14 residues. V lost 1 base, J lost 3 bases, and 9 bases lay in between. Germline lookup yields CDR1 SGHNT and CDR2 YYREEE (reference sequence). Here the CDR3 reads CASSLQLATDTQYF. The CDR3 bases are TGTGCCAGCAGCTTGCAACTAGCTACAGATACGCAGTATTTT.

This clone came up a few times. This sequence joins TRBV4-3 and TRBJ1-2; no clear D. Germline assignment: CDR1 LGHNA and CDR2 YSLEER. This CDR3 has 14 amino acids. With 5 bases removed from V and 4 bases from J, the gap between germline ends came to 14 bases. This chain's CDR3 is CASSFGHRRYGYTF. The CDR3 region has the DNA TGCGCCAGCAGCTTCGGTCACAGACGCTATGGCTACACCTTC.

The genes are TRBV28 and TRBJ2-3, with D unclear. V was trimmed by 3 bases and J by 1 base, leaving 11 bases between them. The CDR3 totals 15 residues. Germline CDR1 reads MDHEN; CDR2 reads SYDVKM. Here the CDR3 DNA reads TGTGCCAGCAGTTTTTGGCGGCCTGGCACAGATACGCAGTATTTT. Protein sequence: CASSFWRPGTDTQYF.

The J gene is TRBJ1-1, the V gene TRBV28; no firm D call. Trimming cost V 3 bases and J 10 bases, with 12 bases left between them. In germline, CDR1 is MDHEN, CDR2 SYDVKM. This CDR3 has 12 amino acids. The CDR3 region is CASSFSNGGAFF. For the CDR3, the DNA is TGTGCCAGCAGTTTCTCCAACGGAGGAGCTTTCTTT.

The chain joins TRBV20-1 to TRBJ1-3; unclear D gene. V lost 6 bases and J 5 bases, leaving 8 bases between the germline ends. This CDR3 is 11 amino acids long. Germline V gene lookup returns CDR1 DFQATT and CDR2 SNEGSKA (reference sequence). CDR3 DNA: TGCAGTGCAGCCGACAGAAACACCATATATTTT. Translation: CSAADRNTIYF.

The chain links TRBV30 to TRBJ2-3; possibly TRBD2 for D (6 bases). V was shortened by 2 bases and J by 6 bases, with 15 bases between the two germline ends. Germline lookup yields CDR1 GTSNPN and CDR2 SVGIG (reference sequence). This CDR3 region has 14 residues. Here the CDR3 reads CAWSKTSGLDTQYF. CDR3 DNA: TGTGCCTGGAGTAAAACTTCGGGACTGGATACGCAGTATTTT.

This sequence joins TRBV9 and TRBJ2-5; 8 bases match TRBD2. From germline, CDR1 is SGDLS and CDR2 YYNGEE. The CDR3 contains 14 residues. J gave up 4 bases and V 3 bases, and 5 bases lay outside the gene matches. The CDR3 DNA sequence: TGTGCCAGCAGCGGCCCCGGGGGGGGAGAGACCCAGTACTTC. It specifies CASSGPGGGETQYF. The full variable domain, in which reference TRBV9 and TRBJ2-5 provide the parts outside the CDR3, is DSGVTQTPKHLITATGQRVTLRCSPRSGDLSVYWYQQSLDQGLQFLIQYYNGEERAKGNILERFSAQQFPDLHSELNLSSLELGDSALYFCASSGPGGGETQYFGPGTRLLVL.

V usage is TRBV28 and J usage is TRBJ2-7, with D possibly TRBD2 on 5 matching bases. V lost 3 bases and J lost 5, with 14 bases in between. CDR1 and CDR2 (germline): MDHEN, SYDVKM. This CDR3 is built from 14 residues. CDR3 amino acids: CASSLGVLVDEQYF. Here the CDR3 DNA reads TGTGCCAGCAGTTTGGGAGTTTTAGTTGACGAGCAGTACTTC.

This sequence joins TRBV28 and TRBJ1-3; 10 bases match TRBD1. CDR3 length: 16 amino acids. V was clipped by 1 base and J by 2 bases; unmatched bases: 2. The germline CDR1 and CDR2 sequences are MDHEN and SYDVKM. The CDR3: CASSLSGQGTGNTIYF. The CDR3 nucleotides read TGTGCCAGCAGTTTATCGGGACAGGGGACTGGAAACACCATATATTTT.

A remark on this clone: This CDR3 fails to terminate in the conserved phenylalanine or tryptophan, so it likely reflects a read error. CDR3 in amino acids: CASSLDSNTEAFL. The CDR3 DNA reads as TGTGCCAGCAGCTTGGACAGCAACACTGAAGCTTTCTTG. V usage is TRBV7-9 and J usage is TRBJ1-1, with D maybe TRBD1 (6 bases). Trimming stripped 3 bases from V and 2 bases from J, with 7 bases between. Germline V gene data show CDR1 as SEHNR and CDR2 as FQNEAQ (reference sequence). The CDR3 contains 13 residues.

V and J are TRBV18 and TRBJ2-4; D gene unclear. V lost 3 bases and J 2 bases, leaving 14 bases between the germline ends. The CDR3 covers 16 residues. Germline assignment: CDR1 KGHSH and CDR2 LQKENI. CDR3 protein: CASSPVSADPKNIQYF. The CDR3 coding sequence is TGTGCCAGCTCACCGGTGAGTGCGGATCCCAAAAACATTCAGTACTTC.

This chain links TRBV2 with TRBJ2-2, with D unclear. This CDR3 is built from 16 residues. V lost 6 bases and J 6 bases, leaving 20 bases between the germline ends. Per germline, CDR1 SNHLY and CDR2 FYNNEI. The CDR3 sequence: CASRAGFGAFSGELFF. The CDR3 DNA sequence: TGTGCCAGCAGGGCCGGGTTCGGAGCTTTCTCCGGGGAGCTGTTTTTT.

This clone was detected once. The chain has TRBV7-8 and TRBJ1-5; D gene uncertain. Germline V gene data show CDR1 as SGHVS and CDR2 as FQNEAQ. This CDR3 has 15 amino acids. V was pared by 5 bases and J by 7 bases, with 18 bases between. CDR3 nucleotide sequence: TGTGCCAGCAGCCAGCAACCCGGGGTTGGGCAGCCCCAGCATTTT. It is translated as CASSQQPGVGQPQHF.

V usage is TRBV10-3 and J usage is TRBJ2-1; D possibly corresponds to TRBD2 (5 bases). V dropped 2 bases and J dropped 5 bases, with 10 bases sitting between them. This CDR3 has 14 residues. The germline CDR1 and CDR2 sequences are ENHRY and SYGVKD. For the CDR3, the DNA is TGTGCCATCAGTGAGCCTGGGGAGCACAATGAGCAGTTCTTC. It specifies CAISEPGEHNEQFF.

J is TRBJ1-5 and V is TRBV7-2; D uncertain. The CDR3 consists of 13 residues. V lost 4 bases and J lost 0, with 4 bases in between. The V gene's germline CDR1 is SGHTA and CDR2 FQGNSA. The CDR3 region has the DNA TGTGCCAGCAGCTACGGTAGCAATCAGCCCCAGCATTTT. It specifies CASSYGSNQPQHF. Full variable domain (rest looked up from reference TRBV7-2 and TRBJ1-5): GAGVSQSPSNKVTEKGKDVELRCDPISGHTALYWYRQSLGQGLEFLIYFQGNSAPDKSGLPSDRFSAERTGGSVSTLTIQRTQQEDSAVYLCASSYGSNQPQHFGDGTRLSIL.